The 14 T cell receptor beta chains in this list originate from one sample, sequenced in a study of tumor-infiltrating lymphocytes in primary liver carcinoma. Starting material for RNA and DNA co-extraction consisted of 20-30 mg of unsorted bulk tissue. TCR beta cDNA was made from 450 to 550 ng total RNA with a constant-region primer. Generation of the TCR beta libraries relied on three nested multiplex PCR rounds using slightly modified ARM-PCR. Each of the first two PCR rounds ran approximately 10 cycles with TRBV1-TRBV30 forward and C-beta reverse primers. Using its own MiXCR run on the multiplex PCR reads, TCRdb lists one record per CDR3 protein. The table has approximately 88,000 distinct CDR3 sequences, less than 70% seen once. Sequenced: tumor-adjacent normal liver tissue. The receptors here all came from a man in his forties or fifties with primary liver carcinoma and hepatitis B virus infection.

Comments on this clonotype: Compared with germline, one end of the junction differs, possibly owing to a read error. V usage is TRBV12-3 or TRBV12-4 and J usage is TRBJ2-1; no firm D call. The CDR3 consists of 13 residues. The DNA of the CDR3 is TGTACCAGCAGTCCGCATGGGTGCAATGAGCAGTTCTTC. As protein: CTSSPHGCNEQFF.

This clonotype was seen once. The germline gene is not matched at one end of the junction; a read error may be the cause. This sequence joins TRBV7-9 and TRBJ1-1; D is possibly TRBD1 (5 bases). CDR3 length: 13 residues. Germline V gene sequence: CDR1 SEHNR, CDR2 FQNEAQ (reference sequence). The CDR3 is CVSSLTANTEAFF. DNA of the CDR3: TGTGTCAGCAGCTTGACAGCGAACACTGAAGCTTTCTTT.

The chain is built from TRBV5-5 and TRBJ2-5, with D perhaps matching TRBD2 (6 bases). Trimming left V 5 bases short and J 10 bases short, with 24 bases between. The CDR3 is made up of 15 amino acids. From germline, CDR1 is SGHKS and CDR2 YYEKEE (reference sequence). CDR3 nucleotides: TGTGCCAGCAGACACACACCGGGGGAAGGAAAGAGCCAGTACTTC. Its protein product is CASRHTPGEGKSQYF.

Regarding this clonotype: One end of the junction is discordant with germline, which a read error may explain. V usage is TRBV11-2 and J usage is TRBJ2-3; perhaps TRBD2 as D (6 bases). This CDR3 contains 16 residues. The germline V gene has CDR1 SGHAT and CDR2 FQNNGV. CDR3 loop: CASSLGGGTSTDTQNF. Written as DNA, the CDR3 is TGTGCCAGCAGCTTAGGTGGCGGAACTAGCACAGATACACAGAATTTT.

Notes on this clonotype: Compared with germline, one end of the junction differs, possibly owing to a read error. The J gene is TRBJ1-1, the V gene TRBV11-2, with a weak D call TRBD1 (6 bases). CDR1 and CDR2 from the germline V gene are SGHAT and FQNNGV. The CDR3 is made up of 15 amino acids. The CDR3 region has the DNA TGTGCCATCAGCTTAGAGCCGGGGGCGCAAACTGAAGCTTTCTTT. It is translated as CAISLEPGAQTEAFF. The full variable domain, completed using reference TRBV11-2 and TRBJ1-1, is EAGVAQSPRYKIIEKRQSVAFWCNPISGHATLYWYQQILGQGPKLLIQFQNNGVVDDSQLPKDRFSAERLKGVDSTLKIQPAKLEDSAVYLCAISLEPGAQTEAFFGQGTRLTVV.

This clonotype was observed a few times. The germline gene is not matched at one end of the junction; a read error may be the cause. The chain's CDR3 is CASSYRDITEALF. CDR3 sequence (DNA): TGCGCCAGCAGCTACAGGGATATAACTGAAGCTCTCTTT. This chain joins TRBV5-1 and TRBJ1-1, with D tentatively TRBD1 (6 bases). CDR3 length: 13 residues. Germline V gives CDR1 SGHRS, CDR2 YFSETQ. The full variable domain, with the rest looked up from reference TRBV5-1 and TRBJ1-1, is KAGVTQTPRYLIKTRGQQVTLSCSPISGHRSVSWYQQTPGQGLQFLFEYFSETQRNKGNFPGRFSGRQFSNSRSEMNVSTLELGDSALYLCASSYRDITEALFGQGTRLTVV.

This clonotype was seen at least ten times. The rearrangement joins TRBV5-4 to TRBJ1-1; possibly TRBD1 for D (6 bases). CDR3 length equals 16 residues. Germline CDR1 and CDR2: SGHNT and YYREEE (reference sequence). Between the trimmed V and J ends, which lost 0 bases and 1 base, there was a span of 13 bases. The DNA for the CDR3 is TGTGCCAGCAGCTTGGGAGCGCAGGGGCAGAACACTGAAGCTTTCTTT. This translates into CASSLGAQGQNTEAFF.

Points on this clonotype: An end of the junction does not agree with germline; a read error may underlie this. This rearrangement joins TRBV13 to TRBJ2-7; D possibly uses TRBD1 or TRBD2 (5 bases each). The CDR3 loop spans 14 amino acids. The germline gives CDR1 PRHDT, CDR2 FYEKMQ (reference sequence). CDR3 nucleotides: TGTGCCAGCATCACTTCCGGGACGGTCTACGAACAGTACTTC. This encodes CASITSGTVYEQYF.

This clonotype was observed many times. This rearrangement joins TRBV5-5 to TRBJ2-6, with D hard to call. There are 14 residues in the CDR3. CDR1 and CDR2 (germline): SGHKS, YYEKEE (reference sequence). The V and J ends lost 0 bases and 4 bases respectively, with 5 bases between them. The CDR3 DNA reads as TGTGCCAGCAGCTTGGAATCGGGGGCCAACGTCCTGACTTTC. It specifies CASSLESGANVLTF.

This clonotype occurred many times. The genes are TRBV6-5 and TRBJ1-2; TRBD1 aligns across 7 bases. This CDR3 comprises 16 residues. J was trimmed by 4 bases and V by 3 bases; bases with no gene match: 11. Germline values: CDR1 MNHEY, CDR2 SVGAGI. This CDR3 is CASSYIRTGGPYGYTF. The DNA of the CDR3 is TGTGCCAGCAGTTATATAAGGACAGGCGGTCCCTATGGCTACACCTTC.

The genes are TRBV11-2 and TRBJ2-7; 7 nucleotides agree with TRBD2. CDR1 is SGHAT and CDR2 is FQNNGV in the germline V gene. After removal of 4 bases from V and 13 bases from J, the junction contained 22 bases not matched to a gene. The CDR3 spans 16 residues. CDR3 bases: TGTGCCAGCAGCTCTTTCCCGGGACTAAGGTCTCACGAGCGATACTTC. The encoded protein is CASSSFPGLRSHERYF. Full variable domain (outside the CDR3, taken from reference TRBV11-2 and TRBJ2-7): EAGVAQSPRYKIIEKRQSVAFWCNPISGHATLYWYQQILGQGPKLLIQFQNNGVVDDSQLPKDRFSAERLKGVDSTLKIQPAKLEDSAVYLCASSSFPGLRSHERYFGPGTRLTVT.

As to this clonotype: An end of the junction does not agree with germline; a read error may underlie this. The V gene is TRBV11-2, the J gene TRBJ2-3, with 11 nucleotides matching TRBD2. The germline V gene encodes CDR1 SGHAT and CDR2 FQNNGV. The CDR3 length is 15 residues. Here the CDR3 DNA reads TGTGCCAACAGCTCCGGGACTAGCGGAAGGGATACGCAGTATTTT. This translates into CANSSGTSGRDTQYF.

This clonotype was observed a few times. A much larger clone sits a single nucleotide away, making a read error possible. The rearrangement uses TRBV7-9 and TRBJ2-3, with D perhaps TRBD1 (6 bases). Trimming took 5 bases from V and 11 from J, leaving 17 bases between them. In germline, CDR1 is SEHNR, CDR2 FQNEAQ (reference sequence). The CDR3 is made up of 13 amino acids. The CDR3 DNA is TGTGCCAGCAGCCGACTCATCCCAGGGGAGCAGTATTTT. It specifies CASSRLIPGEQYF.

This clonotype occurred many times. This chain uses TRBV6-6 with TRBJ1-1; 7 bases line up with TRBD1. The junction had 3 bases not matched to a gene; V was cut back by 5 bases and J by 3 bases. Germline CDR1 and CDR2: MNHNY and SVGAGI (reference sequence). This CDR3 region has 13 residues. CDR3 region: CASSGQADTEAFF. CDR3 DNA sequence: TGTGCCAGCAGTGGACAGGCCGACACTGAAGCTTTCTTT.